This record looks at one T cell receptor beta chain sequence and its context. Its specificity is unknown. This record belongs to a study of cytomegalovirus exposure and HLA in healthy donors. Study details: Around 77% of 300 to 450 genotyped donors fell in the Caucasian-associated ancestry cluster.

Germline V lookup: CDR1 SGHRS, CDR2 YFSETQ. Trimming stripped 0 bases from V and 3 bases from J, with 7 bases between. CDR3 length: 13 amino acids. The study ran its PCR with 60 Vbeta and 13 Jbeta primers. Original data processing: Counted up in a later analysis, unique TCR beta chains came to 65 million to 80 million, with 9.5 million to 13 million shared. Libraries were prepared by immunoSEQ multiplex PCR; TCRdb keeps only in-frame clonotypes and omits some of them. The DNA was the basis for D and trimming; V, J and clone size are from that table. Among about 160,000 clones, roughly 80% were seen once, and the ten largest hold around 1%. Study observations and caveats: DRB1 had the most TCR associations and HLA-C the fewest, a later analysis found, with rates varying by HLA locus. A list of roughly 180 TCR beta chains associated with cytomegalovirus was given.

Input material: PBMCs. The V call is TRBV5-1, the J call TRBJ2-7, with unresolved D. The clonotype originates from a man aged 30-40 years in good health and CMV-seronegative. CDR3 sequence: CASSLGHNYEQYF. The CDR3 bases are TGCGCCAGCAGCTTGGGACATAACTACGAGCAGTACTTC.